The TCR beta chain described here comes from a study of blood T cell repertoires in COVID-19. The overall study: Researchers got acute and convalescent COVID-19 samples from the United States, Italy and Spain.

Trimming pared 4 bases from V and 6 bases from J, leaving 16 bases between. Germline lookup yields CDR1 SGHTA and CDR2 FQGTGA. CDR3 length: 15 amino acids. Clones were read by immunoSEQ multiplex PCR, and TCRdb kept only the in-frame ones, dropping some. The sample consists of some 120,000 clones, more than 70% of them appearing once. The Seattle patients joined while their infection was active and were tracked longitudinally afterward. The V gene is TRBV7-3, the J gene TRBJ2-1; tentative D call: TRBD2 (6 bases). Input material: peripheral blood. This clonotype was sampled from a woman aged 80 or over with COVID-19, enrolled during active disease. DNA of the CDR3: TGTGCCAGCAGCTCCGACGGGGGTGTAGGCAATGAGCAGTTCTTC. Encoded protein: CASSSDGGVGNEQFF.